The clone carrying this T cell receptor (beta chain) has just a few counts. Its antigen is still unknown. These data come from a study of PD-1 blockade in classical Hodgkin lymphoma. The CDR3 length is 13 residues. J gave up 7 bases and V 8 bases, and 5 bases lay outside the gene matches. Germline V lookup: CDR1 SNHLY, CDR2 FYNNEI. Each of the patients experienced relapse following autologous stem cell transplantation, and their brentuximab vedotin exposure differed. Best response was recorded as complete response, partial response or progressive disease. Assay: immunoSEQ multiplex PCR; the TCRdb copy retains only in-frame clones and omits some. The sample comprises 30,000 to 40,000 clones, approximately 82% of which are singletons, and approximately 15% rests with the top ten. Findings and limits, study-wide: TCR diversity in CD4+, not CD8+, cells rose significantly by C4D1.

This TCR derives from a human donor with classical Hodgkin lymphoma. The rearrangement links TRBV2 to TRBJ1-6, with 7 bases aligning to TRBD1. Sequencing was performed on peripheral blood mononuclear cells (PBMCs), taken before the second cycle of nivolumab. CDR3 DNA: TGTGCCAGCGGTACAGGGGCCAATTCACCCCTCCACTTT. It codes for CASGTGANSPLHF.